This passage covers 20 T cell receptor beta chains from one sample sequenced in a study of brain T cells in children with intractable seizures. Stated time point: blood from clinic visit 5 months post-surgery; TSC patient then seizure free. TCRdb's copy holds only in-frame clones and misses some; the assay was immunoSEQ multiplex PCR. The sample lists 340,000 or so clones; over 90% were seen once. Sample: peripheral blood, taken 5 to 6 months after surgery. The receptors derive from a boy in the first two years of life with tuberous sclerosis and intractable seizures.

The chain is built from TRBV5-6 and TRBJ1-2; 7 nucleotides align to TRBD1. This CDR3 spans 13 amino acids. The ends lost 0 bases at V and 7 bases at J; junction bases unmatched: 3. Germline values: CDR1 SGHDT, CDR2 YYEEEE. CDR3 amino acids: CASSLDRGSGYTF. The CDR3 DNA is TGTGCCAGCAGCTTGGACAGGGGTAGTGGCTACACCTTC. Based on the CDR3 plus reference TRBV5-6 and TRBJ1-2, the full variable domain is DAGVTQSPTHLIKTRGQQVTLRCSPKSGHDTVSWYQQALGQGPQFIFQYYEEEERQRGNFPDRFSGHQFPNYSSELNVNALLLGDSALYLCASSLDRGSGYTFGSGTRLTVV.

The chain is built from TRBV3-1 (or the pseudogene TRBV3-2) and TRBJ2-7; 7 bases match TRBD1. Trimming at V came to 2 bases and at J to 2 bases, leaving 3 bases not matched to a gene. Looked up from germline, CDR1 is LGHDT and CDR2 is YNNKEL (reference sequence). This CDR3 has 14 residues. Here the CDR3 reads CASSQRQGPYEQYF. In DNA form, the CDR3 reads TGTGCCAGCAGCCAACGACAGGGACCCTACGAGCAGTACTTC.

V and J are TRBV19 and TRBJ1-2; TRBD1 might be the D (6 bases). This CDR3 has 15 amino acids. V was trimmed by 3 bases and J by 4 bases, leaving 15 bases between them. Germline CDR1 reads LNHDA; CDR2 reads SQIVND (reference sequence). CDR3 region: CASSIGTRMSYGYTF. The CDR3, as DNA: TGTGCCAGTAGTATTGGGACACGAATGAGCTATGGCTACACCTTC. The variable domain in full, with the rest retrieved from reference TRBV19 and TRBJ1-2, is DGGITQSPKYLFRKEGQNVTLSCEQNLNHDAMYWYRQDPGQGLRLIYYSQIVNDFQKGDIAEGYSVSREKKESFPLTVTSAQKNPTAFYLCASSIGTRMSYGYTFGSGTRLTVV.

The chain carries TRBV10-3 and TRBJ1-1; D gene unclear. V lost 7 bases to trimming and J lost 6 bases, with 9 bases between them. The CDR3 runs to 11 residues. CDR1 is ENHRY, CDR2 SYGVKD, per germline. Written as DNA, the CDR3 is TGTGCCATCACCAGCGGGGCTGAAGCTTTCTTT. This sequence encodes CAITSGAEAFF.

This clone was detected only once. The rearrangement joins TRBV14 to TRBJ2-2; the match to TRBD1 covers 7 bases. The CDR3 has 14 amino acids. Germline V gene data show CDR1 as SGHDN and CDR2 as FVKESK. Trimming took 3 bases from V and 5 from J; bases not matched to a gene: 3. CDR3 region: CASSHPTGTGELFF. DNA of the CDR3: TGTGCCAGCAGCCACCCGACAGGGACCGGGGAGCTGTTTTTT.

V usage is TRBV21-1 and J usage is TRBJ2-5; the table names TRBD2, a call not compared with the DNA. TRBV21-1 is assigned pseudogene status. CDR3 size: 13 residues. CDR3 residues: CASRRSPKETQYF. The CDR3 DNA reads TGTGCCAGCAGACGGTCACCCAAGGAGACCCAGTACTTC.

J is TRBJ2-4 and V is TRBV5-4; the match to TRBD1 covers 8 bases. This CDR3 spans 14 amino acids. The ends lost 4 bases at V and 7 bases at J; junction bases unmatched: 7. Germline lookup yields CDR1 SGHNT and CDR2 YYREEE (reference sequence). The CDR3 protein is CASSRPTGANIQYF. In nucleotides, the CDR3 is TGTGCCAGCAGCCGACCGACAGGGGCGAACATTCAGTACTTC.

The chain carries TRBV11-2 and TRBJ1-1, with a possible D match to TRBD1 (5 bases). CDR1 is SGHAT and CDR2 is FQNNGV in the germline V gene. This CDR3 has 17 residues. Trimming removed 2 bases at V and 3 bases at J, with 19 bases between. CDR3: CASSLPGGAPGHTEAFF. In DNA, the CDR3 is TGTGCCAGCAGCTTACCAGGTGGGGCGCCGGGTCACACTGAAGCTTTCTTT.

The J gene is TRBJ1-2, the V gene TRBV5-1, with unresolved D. Germline V CDR1 and CDR2: SGHRS, YFSETQ. V lost 3 bases to trimming and J lost 7 bases, with 19 bases between them. This CDR3 contains 15 residues. The CDR3 region is CASSSVGGRYGGYTF. Written as DNA, the CDR3 is TGCGCCAGCAGCTCCGTCGGAGGGCGGTACGGTGGCTACACCTTC.

Here the CDR3 DNA reads TGCGCCAGCAGCTTGTCCGACATCGGGACCTATGGCTACACCTTC. Its protein is CASSLSDIGTYGYTF. The chain carries TRBV5-1 and TRBJ1-2; D is possibly TRBD1 (5 bases). The V end lost 1 base, the J end lost 4 bases, and 14 bases lay between the germline ends. Germline assignment: CDR1 SGHRS and CDR2 YFSETQ. The CDR3 has 15 residues.

This clone came up once. This chain links TRBV6-2 or TRBV6-3 with TRBJ2-3; no firm D call. This CDR3 has 12 residues. Per the germline V gene, CDR1 is MNHEY and CDR2 is SVGEGT. V was clipped by 4 bases and J by 4 bases, with 6 bases between them. CDR3 bases: TGTGCCAGCAGTTCGGGCGCAGATACGCAGTATTTT. Translation: CASSSGADTQYF.

The J gene is TRBJ1-1, the V gene TRBV6-1; D might be TRBD1 (6 bases). This CDR3 region has 15 residues. Looked up from germline, CDR1 is MNHNS and CDR2 is SASEGT. Trimming removed 0 bases from V and 2 bases from J, with 10 bases in between. The CDR3 nucleotides read TGTGCCAGCAGTGAAGCGGGACACCTAAACACTGAAGCTTTCTTT. Protein product: CASSEAGHLNTEAFF.

The chain uses TRBV7-8 and TRBJ1-1; possibly TRBD1 for D (5 bases). V lost 5 bases, J lost 0 bases, and 13 bases lay in between. Per germline, CDR1 SGHVS and CDR2 FQNEAQ. CDR3 length: 15 amino acids. The CDR3 loop reads CASSLSTAMNTEAFF. CDR3 DNA sequence: TGTGCCAGCAGCCTATCGACAGCCATGAACACTGAAGCTTTCTTT.

This clone was seen only once. The gene calls are TRBV4-2 and TRBJ1-1; 11 bases line up with TRBD1. This CDR3 region has 15 residues. Germline trimming cut 4 bases from V and 5 bases from J; bases unmatched to any gene: 6. Germline V gives CDR1 LGHNA, CDR2 YNFKEQ. CDR3 sequence reads: CASSPGQGARTEAFF. CDR3 bases: TGTGCCAGCAGCCCAGGACAGGGGGCGCGGACTGAAGCTTTCTTT.

The chain couples TRBV27 to TRBJ2-1; D gene ambiguous. V lost 1 base and J lost 7, with 8 bases in between. The CDR3 covers 13 residues. The germline CDR1 and CDR2 sequences are MNHEY and SMNVEV (reference sequence). The CDR3 protein is CASSLLGANEQFF. The CDR3 DNA reads as TGTGCCAGCAGTTTATTAGGTGCGAATGAGCAGTTCTTC.

The J gene is TRBJ2-3, the V gene TRBV3-1 (or the pseudogene TRBV3-2); D is perhaps TRBD2 (5 bases). The CDR3 runs 13 residues. CDR1 and CDR2 (germline): LGHDT, YNNKEL (reference sequence). Trimming cost V 0 bases and J 12 bases, with 13 bases left between them. The CDR3 loop is CASSQEYTTSQYF. For the CDR3, the DNA is TGTGCCAGCAGCCAAGAATATACTACTAGTCAGTATTTT.

As DNA, the CDR3 is TGTGCCAGCAGCCCGGACCGACACTCTGGAAACACCATATATTTT. It encodes CASSPDRHSGNTIYF. This chain connects TRBV6-2 or TRBV6-3 to TRBJ1-3; D is ambiguous. V lost 6 bases and J lost 0, with 12 bases in between. CDR3 length: 15 residues. Germline lookup yields CDR1 MNHEY and CDR2 SVGEGT.

The chain couples TRBV27 to TRBJ2-3, with 10 positions matching TRBD2. J was trimmed by 3 bases and V by 6 bases; bases with no gene match: 6. This CDR3 is built from 15 residues. Germline CDR1 is MNHEY and CDR2 is SMNVEV (reference sequence). CDR3 region: CASSHIAGGTDTQYF. Written as DNA, the CDR3 is TGTGCCAGCAGCCATATAGCGGGAGGAACAGATACGCAGTATTTT.

V is TRBV27 and J is TRBJ2-7; tentatively, D is TRBD1 or TRBD2 (6 bases each). The V end lost 3 bases, the J end lost 9 bases, and 21 bases lay between the germline ends. Germline CDR1 reads MNHEY; CDR2 reads SMNVEV (reference sequence). The CDR3 totals 15 residues. For the CDR3, the DNA is TGTGCCAGCAGTTTGAGTGGAGGGACAATTATGGGGCAGTACTTC. This sequence encodes CASSLSGGTIMGQYF.

The table lists this clone with a few counts. J is TRBJ1-1 and V is TRBV5-6; a weak D match, TRBD1 (5 bases). The V and J ends lost 4 bases and 1 base respectively, with 11 bases between them. The CDR3 is 14 residues long. Germline V gene data show CDR1 as SGHDT and CDR2 as YYEEEE. CDR3 DNA sequence: TGTGCCAGCAGCCGCGACCAGGGGAACACTGAAGCTTTCTTT. This translates into CASSRDQGNTEAFF.